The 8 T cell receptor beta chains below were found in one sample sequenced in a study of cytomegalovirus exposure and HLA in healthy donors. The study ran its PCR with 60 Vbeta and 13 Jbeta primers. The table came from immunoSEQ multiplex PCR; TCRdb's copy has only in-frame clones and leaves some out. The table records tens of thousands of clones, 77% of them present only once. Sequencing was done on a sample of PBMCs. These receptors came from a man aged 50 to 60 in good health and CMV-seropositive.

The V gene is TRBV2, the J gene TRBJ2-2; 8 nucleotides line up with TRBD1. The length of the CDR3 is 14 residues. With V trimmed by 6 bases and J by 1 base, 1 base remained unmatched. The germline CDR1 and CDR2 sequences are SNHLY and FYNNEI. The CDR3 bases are TGTGCCAGCAGGGACAGGGTGAACACCGGGGAGCTGTTTTTT. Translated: CASRDRVNTGELFF.

CDR3: CAWAGKTPGRRTGELFF. Here the CDR3 DNA reads TGTGCCTGGGCCGGGAAGACGCCCGGGAGAAGAACCGGGGAGCTGTTTTTT. V is TRBV30 and J is TRBJ2-2; tentatively, D is TRBD2 (6 bases). Trimming removed 5 bases at V and 5 bases at J, with 24 bases between. Germline V gene sequence: CDR1 GTSNPN, CDR2 SVGIG (reference sequence). The CDR3 consists of 17 residues.

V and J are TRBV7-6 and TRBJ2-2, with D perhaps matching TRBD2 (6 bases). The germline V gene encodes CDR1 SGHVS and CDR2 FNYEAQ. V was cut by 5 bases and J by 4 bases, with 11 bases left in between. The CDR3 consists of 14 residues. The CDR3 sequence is CASSGRLSTGELFF. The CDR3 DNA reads TGTGCCAGCAGCGGGAGGTTGAGCACCGGGGAGCTGTTTTTT.

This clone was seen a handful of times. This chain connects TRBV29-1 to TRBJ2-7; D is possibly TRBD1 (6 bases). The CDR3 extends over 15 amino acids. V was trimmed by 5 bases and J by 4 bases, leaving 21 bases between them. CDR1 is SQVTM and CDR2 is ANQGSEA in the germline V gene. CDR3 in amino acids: CSVTNPTGGDYEQYF. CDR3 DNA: TGCAGCGTTACAAACCCGACAGGCGGAGATTACGAGCAGTACTTC.

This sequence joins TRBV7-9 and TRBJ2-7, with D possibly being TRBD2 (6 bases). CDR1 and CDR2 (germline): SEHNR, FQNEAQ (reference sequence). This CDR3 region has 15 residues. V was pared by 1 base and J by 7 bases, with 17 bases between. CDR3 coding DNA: TGTGCCAGCAGCTTAGGGCCAGCGGGCGGGTGGGAGCAGTACTTC. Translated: CASSLGPAGGWEQYF.

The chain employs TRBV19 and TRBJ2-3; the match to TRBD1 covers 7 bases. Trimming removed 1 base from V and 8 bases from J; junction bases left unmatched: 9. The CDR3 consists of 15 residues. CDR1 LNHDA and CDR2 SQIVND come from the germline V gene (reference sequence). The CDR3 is CASSIGRGKDVTQYF. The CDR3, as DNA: TGTGCCAGTAGTATAGGCAGGGGGAAAGATGTTACGCAGTATTTT. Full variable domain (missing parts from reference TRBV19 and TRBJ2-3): DGGITQSPKYLFRKEGQNVTLSCEQNLNHDAMYWYRQDPGQGLRLIYYSQIVNDFQKGDIAEGYSVSREKKESFPLTVTSAQKNPTAFYLCASSIGRGKDVTQYFGPGTRLTVL.

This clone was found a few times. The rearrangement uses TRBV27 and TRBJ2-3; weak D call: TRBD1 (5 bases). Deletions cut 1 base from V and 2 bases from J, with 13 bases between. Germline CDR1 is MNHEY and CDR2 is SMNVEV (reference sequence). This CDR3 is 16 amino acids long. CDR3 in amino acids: CASSLYPAGFTDTQYF. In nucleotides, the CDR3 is TGTGCCAGCAGTTTATACCCGGCAGGGTTCACAGATACGCAGTATTTT.

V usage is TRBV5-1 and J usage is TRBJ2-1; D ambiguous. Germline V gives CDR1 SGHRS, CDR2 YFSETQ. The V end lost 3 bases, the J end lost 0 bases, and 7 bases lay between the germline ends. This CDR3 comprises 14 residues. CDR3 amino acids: CASSSRSSYNEQFF. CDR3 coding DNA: TGCGCCAGCAGCTCGAGGAGCTCCTACAATGAGCAGTTCTTC. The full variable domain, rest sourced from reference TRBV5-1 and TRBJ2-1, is KAGVTQTPRYLIKTRGQQVTLSCSPISGHRSVSWYQQTPGQGLQFLFEYFSETQRNKGNFPGRFSGRQFSNSRSEMNVSTLELGDSALYLCASSSRSSYNEQFFGPGTRLTVL.